This is a list of T cell receptor beta chains from one sample in a study of OX40 agonist ivuxolimab in advanced cancers. Data came from immunoSEQ multiplex PCR; TCRdb stores just in-frame clones and leaves some out. The sample shows about 31,000 clones, less than 90% of them seen only once. Specimen: CD4+ or CD8+ T cells sorted from blood, collected in a trial of the OX40 agonist ivuxolimab. These receptor sequences come from an adult with an advanced solid tumor such as melanoma, head and neck, liver or kidney cancer. CDR3s include the opening cysteine and the closing phenylalanine or tryptophan. The D gene is left open where the match is weak. Clone size is stated in some rows and not others, as once, few, many or a class when expanded.

V: TRBV6-5; size: -; D: TRBD1; J: TRBJ1-1; CDR3: CASSYPGQGFF; DNA: TGTGCCAGCAGTTACCCTGGACAGGGCTTCTTT
V: TRBV5-6; size: -; D: -; J: TRBJ1-2; CDR3: CASSLPAGLLGYTF; DNA: TGTGCCAGCAGCTTACCTGCAGGGTTGTTAGGCTACACCTTC
V: TRBV27; size: medium-sized; D: -; J: TRBJ2-7; CDR3: CASSRQGQYYEQYF; DNA: TGTGCCAGCAGCAGGCAGGGCCAGTACTACGAGCAGTACTTC
V: TRBV7-9; size: -; D: TRBD2; J: TRBJ2-1; CDR3: CASSLAGSYNEQFF; DNA: TGTGCCAGCAGCCTAGCGGGCTCCTACAATGAGCAGTTCTTC
V: TRBV6-6; size: -; D: -; J: TRBJ2-6; CDR3: CASSYTKGANVLTF; DNA: TGTGCCAGCAGTTACACGAAAGGGGCCAACGTCCTGACTTTC
V: TRBV27; size: -; D: -; J: TRBJ2-7; CDR3: CASSLNSRHFYEQYF; DNA: TGTGCCAGCAGTTTAAATTCGCGACACTTCTACGAGCAGTACTTC
V: TRBV4-1; size: -; D: -; J: TRBJ2-7; CDR3: CASSHLYGSEYEQYF; DNA: TGCGCCAGCAGCCATCTATACGGGAGCGAGTACGAGCAGTACTTC
V: TRBV5-6; size: -; D: -; J: TRBJ2-7; CDR3: CASSFGRRSSYEQYF; DNA: TGTGCCAGCAGCTTTGGACGGAGGTCCTCCTACGAGCAGTACTTC
V: TRBV28; size: -; D: -; J: TRBJ2-3; CDR3: CASSHRTTDTQYF; DNA: TGTGCCAGCAGTCACAGGACCACAGATACGCAGTATTTT
V: TRBV9; size: -; D: -; J: TRBJ2-1; CDR3: CASSPAGSEQFF; DNA: TGTGCCAGCAGCCCCGCTGGATCTGAGCAGTTCTTC
V: TRBV27; size: -; D: TRBD1; J: TRBJ1-1; CDR3: CASSYNRGHTEAFF; DNA: TGTGCCAGCAGTTACAACAGGGGTCACACTGAAGCTTTCTTT
V: TRBV5-8; size: -; D: -; J: TRBJ2-7; CDR3: CASSLYWQESSYEQYF; DNA: TGTGCCAGCAGCTTGTATTGGCAGGAAAGCTCCTACGAGCAGTACTTC
V: TRBV30; size: -; D: TRBD2; J: TRBJ2-5; CDR3: CAWSAGAGVFSRETQYF; DNA: TGTGCCTGGAGTGCAGGAGCGGGAGTCTTTTCTCGGGAGACCCAGTACTTC
V: TRBV27; size: few; D: -; J: TRBJ1-2; CDR3: CASSSYGYTF; DNA: TGTGCCAGCAGTTCCTATGGCTACACCTTC
V: TRBV5-6; size: -; D: -; J: TRBJ2-7; CDR3: CASSQGTGYEQYF; DNA: TGTGCCAGCAGCCAGGGCACGGGGTACGAGCAGTACTTC
V: TRBV7-8; size: -; D: TRBD1; J: TRBJ1-1; CDR3: CASSSTGGSATEAFF; DNA: TGTGCCAGCAGCTCGACAGGGGGCAGTGCGACTGAAGCTTTCTTT
V: TRBV14; size: -; D: TRBD2; J: TRBJ2-7; CDR3: CASSQDYFSGSNHEQYF; DNA: TGTGCCAGCAGCCAAGATTATTTTAGCGGGAGTAACCACGAGCAGTACTTC